This T cell receptor beta chain was profiled in a study of blood T cell repertoires in COVID-19. This CDR3 comprises 16 residues. CDR1 SNHLY and CDR2 FYNNEI come from the germline V gene. The V segment lost 3 bases and the J segment 3 bases; nucleotides outside the gene matches: 7. Some clones are missing from TCRdb's copy, which holds only in-frame ones; the method was immunoSEQ multiplex PCR. There are about 300,000 clones in the sample; roughly 86% occur only once, and less than 3.5% lies in the top ten. This chain connects TRBV2 to TRBJ2-1, with 8 bases lining up with TRBD2. Input material: PBMCs or T cells enriched from blood (not recorded which). This clonotype was obtained from a woman in her forties or fifties who had been exposed to COVID-19. The CDR3 sequence: CASSEWGGGFYNEQFF. The CDR3 nucleotides read TGTGCCAGCAGTGAGTGGGGCGGGGGGTTCTACAATGAGCAGTTCTTC.